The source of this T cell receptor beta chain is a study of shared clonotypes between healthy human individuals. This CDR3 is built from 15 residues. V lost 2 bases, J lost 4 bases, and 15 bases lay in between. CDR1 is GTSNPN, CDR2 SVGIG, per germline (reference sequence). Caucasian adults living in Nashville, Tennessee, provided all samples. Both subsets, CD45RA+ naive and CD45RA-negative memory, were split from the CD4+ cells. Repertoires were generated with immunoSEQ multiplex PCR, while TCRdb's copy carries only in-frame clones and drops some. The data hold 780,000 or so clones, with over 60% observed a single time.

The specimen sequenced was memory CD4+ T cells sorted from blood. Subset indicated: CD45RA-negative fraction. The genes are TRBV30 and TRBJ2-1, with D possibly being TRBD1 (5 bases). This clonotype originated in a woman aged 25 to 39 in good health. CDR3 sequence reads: CAWSPRSGMYNEQFF. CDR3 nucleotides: TGTGCCTGGAGTCCCCGGTCAGGGATGTACAATGAGCAGTTCTTC.